The clone carrying this T cell receptor (beta chain) was counted a few times. Original processing methods: Scientists estimated how many nucleated cells there were by amplifying reference gene primers. Assay: immunoSEQ multiplex PCR; the TCRdb copy retains only in-frame clones and omits some. V and J calls and clone size are those listed in that table; D and trimming were worked out from the DNA. There are 250,000 to 300,000 clones in the sample; about 89% occur only once, and 4.6% lies in the top ten. These data come from a study of blood T cell repertoires in COVID-19. The wider study: From T cells, B-cell-depleted T cells, or PBMCs came the material, which was cDNA or gDNA.

This CDR3 is built from 15 residues. This chain links TRBV21-1 with TRBJ1-2; the DNA was not compared with TRBD1, the D call given in the table. TRBV21-1 is an annotated pseudogene. Sequenced material: peripheral blood. This sequence was found in a man aged 40-49 years with acute or convalescent COVID-19. CDR3 residues: CRTTGQGTLNYGYTF. Written as DNA, the CDR3 is TGTCGAACCACGGGACAGGGGACGCTGAACTATGGCTACACCTTC.